These 29 T cell receptor beta chains came from one sample sequenced in a study of CD8+ T cells in alopecia areata. Sample treatment: oral pan-JAK inhibitor, 5-10 mg twice daily. Reverse transcribed after extraction, RNA yielded cDNA as the sequencing template. Clones were read by immunoSEQ multiplex PCR, and TCRdb kept only the in-frame ones, dropping some. The sample has 210,000 or so clones; more than 60% are singletons. Sequences were derived from CD4+ T cells sorted from blood, sampled at approximately week 45, from a patient treated with tofacitinib. The receptors stem from a human donor with alopecia areata.

The V call is TRBV6-1, the J call TRBJ2-2; D not resolved. The CDR3 is made up of 13 amino acids. CDR1 and CDR2 (germline): MNHNS, SASEGT. V dropped 3 bases and J dropped 4 bases, with 6 bases sitting between them. Here the CDR3 DNA reads TGTGCCAGCAGTGACCAGATCACCGGGGAGCTGTTTTTT. It specifies CASSDQITGELFF.

The chain is built from TRBV2 and TRBJ1-5; D is uncertain. The CDR3 runs to 14 residues. Between the trimmed V and J ends, which lost 6 bases and 0 bases, there was a span of 9 bases. Germline V gene sequence: CDR1 SNHLY, CDR2 FYNNEI. The CDR3 DNA reads TGTGCCAGCAGGTTACTTAGTAGCAATCAGCCCCAGCATTTT. Translating it yields CASRLLSSNQPQHF.

This chain links TRBV4-2 with TRBJ2-2, with 7 bases fitting TRBD2. Trimming cost V 3 bases and J 1 base; bases outside gene matches: 2. The CDR3 totals 15 residues. The V gene's germline CDR1 is LGHNA and CDR2 YNFKEQ. The CDR3 region is CASSQERGNTGELFF. CDR3 DNA: TGTGCCAGCAGCCAGGAGCGGGGGAACACCGGGGAGCTGTTTTTT.

The chain combines TRBV7-9 with TRBJ2-7; 8 bases line up with TRBD1. The CDR3 has 14 residues. The ends lost 3 bases at V and 5 bases at J; junction bases unmatched: 6. The germline V gene encodes CDR1 SEHNR and CDR2 FQNEAQ (reference sequence). For the CDR3, the DNA is TGTGCCAGCAGCTTCAGACAGGGGATAAACGAGCAGTACTTC. Translating it yields CASSFRQGINEQYF.

This clone was counted between two and nine times. This chain joins TRBV11-2 and TRBJ2-3, with 15 positions matching TRBD2. This CDR3 has 17 amino acids. V lost 5 bases, J lost 5 bases, and 8 bases stayed unmatched. Germline V gives CDR1 SGHAT, CDR2 FQNNGV. The CDR3, as DNA: TGTGCCAGCAGCCTCGGACTAGCGGGGGGGCCGAAAGATACGCAGTATTTT. Its translation is CASSLGLAGGPKDTQYF.

The chain couples TRBV30 to TRBJ1-2; 7 bases fit TRBD1. In germline, CDR1 is GTSNPN, CDR2 SVGIG (reference sequence). With V trimmed by 4 bases and J by 3 bases, 11 bases remained unmatched. CDR3 length: 15 amino acids. The CDR3: CAWTLRGRDDYGYTF. CDR3 in DNA: TGTGCCTGGACCCTGAGGGGGCGCGATGACTATGGCTACACCTTC.

V is TRBV15 and J is TRBJ1-1; D is possibly TRBD1 (5 bases). The germline V and J ends were trimmed by 0 bases and 4 bases, with 12 bases remaining between them. The germline V gene encodes CDR1 LNHNV and CDR2 YYDKDF (reference sequence). CDR3 size: 15 residues. CDR3 DNA sequence: TGTGCCACCAGCAGAGATAAATGGGGCACCACTGAAGCTTTCTTT. Amino acid sequence: CATSRDKWGTTEAFF.

The CDR3 loop is CASSERADGYTF. In DNA form, the CDR3 reads TGTGCCAGCAGTGAACGGGCAGATGGCTACACCTTC. The rearrangement uses TRBV6-1 and TRBJ1-2; no clear D. This CDR3 has 12 amino acids. Trimming removed 2 bases from V and 6 bases from J, with 7 bases in between. In germline, CDR1 is MNHNS, CDR2 SASEGT.

The chain joins TRBV29-1 to TRBJ1-3; TRBD1 matches 7 bases. CDR3 length equals 14 residues. The trim removed 7 bases at V and 3 bases at J, leaving 9 bases unmatched. The germline CDR1 and CDR2 sequences are SQVTM and ANQGSEA. The CDR3, as DNA: TGCAGCGCCCGAGGAACAGGGGATGGAAACACCATATATTTT. It yields the protein CSARGTGDGNTIYF.

The chain employs TRBV25-1 and TRBJ2-2; D remains ambiguous. Trimming cost V 5 bases and J 2 bases, with 9 bases left between them. This CDR3 region has 14 residues. Germline CDR1 MGHDK, CDR2 SYGVNS. The CDR3 reads CASSLTANTGELFF. For the CDR3, the DNA is TGTGCCAGCAGTCTAACAGCTAACACCGGGGAGCTGTTTTTT. Using reference TRBV25-1 and TRBJ2-2 for the parts outside the CDR3, the full variable domain is EADIYQTPRYLVIGTGKKITLECSQTMGHDKMYWYQQDPGMELHLIHYSYGVNSTEKGDLSSESTVSRIRTEHFPLTLESARPSHTSQYLCASSLTANTGELFFGEGSRLTVL.

The gene calls are TRBV5-1 and TRBJ2-1; TRBD2 agrees at 8 bases. The trim removed 0 bases at V and 3 bases at J, leaving 11 bases unmatched. The CDR3 has 18 residues. Germline CDR1 reads SGHRS; CDR2 reads YFSETQ. CDR3 coding DNA: TGCGCCAGCAGCTTGGTATCATGGCGGGGGGACAACTACAATGAGCAGTTCTTC. It specifies CASSLVSWRGDNYNEQFF.

The rearrangement uses TRBV19 and TRBJ1-5; D remains unclear. Per the germline V gene, CDR1 is LNHDA and CDR2 is SQIVND (reference sequence). Trimming left V 5 bases short and J 5 bases short, with 13 bases between. This CDR3 spans 14 amino acids. DNA of the CDR3: TGTGCCAGTAGTCGAAGAGCACCAGATCAGCCCCAGCATTTT. This sequence encodes CASSRRAPDQPQHF.

This sequence joins TRBV4-3 and TRBJ2-2; 7 bases are a match to TRBD2. CDR1 LGHNA and CDR2 YSLEER come from the germline V gene. The junction had 12 bases not matched to a gene; V was cut back by 3 bases and J by 5 bases. CDR3 length: 17 residues. The CDR3: CASSQSLTSVATGELFF. CDR3 nucleotides: TGCGCCAGCAGCCAGAGCCTAACTAGCGTGGCTACCGGGGAGCTGTTTTTT.

The chain recombines TRBV30 with TRBJ2-3, with D perhaps TRBD1 (5 bases). The CDR3 runs 14 residues. In germline, CDR1 is GTSNPN, CDR2 SVGIG (reference sequence). V lost 1 base and J lost 2, with 10 bases in between. The CDR3 sequence: CAWSDRSYTDTQYF. CDR3 bases: TGTGCCTGGAGTGACAGGTCCTACACAGATACGCAGTATTTT. Full variable domain (outside the CDR3, taken from reference TRBV30 and TRBJ2-3): SQTIHQWPATLVQPVGSPLSLECTVEGTSNPNLYWYRQAAGRGLQLLFYSVGIGQISSEVPQNLSASRPQDRQFILSSKKLLLSDSGFYLCAWSDRSYTDTQYFGPGTRLTVL.

The CDR3 sequence: CASSFPGQVNEQYF. The CDR3 nucleotides read TGTGCCAGCAGCTTCCCGGGACAGGTAAACGAGCAGTACTTC. The gene calls are TRBV7-3 and TRBJ2-7; 8 bases map to TRBD1. J was trimmed by 5 bases and V by 3 bases; bases with no gene match: 6. Germline CDR1 reads SGHTA; CDR2 reads FQGTGA. This CDR3 is 14 amino acids long.

V is TRBV5-4 and J is TRBJ2-6; D possibly matches TRBD1 or TRBD2 (6 bases each). The V gene's germline CDR1 is SGHNT and CDR2 YYREEE (reference sequence). The CDR3 contains 15 residues. V was shortened by 4 bases and J by 2 bases, with 10 bases between the two germline ends. CDR3 in amino acids: CASSLGGTGANVLTF. DNA of the CDR3: TGTGCCAGCAGCCTAGGGGGGACTGGGGCCAACGTCCTGACTTTC.

The chain combines TRBV9 with TRBJ2-5; D could derive from TRBD1 or TRBD2 (6 bases each). Per the germline V gene, CDR1 is SGDLS and CDR2 is YYNGEE. V was clipped by 3 bases and J by 4 bases, with 10 bases between them. The CDR3 extends over 13 amino acids. This chain's CDR3 is CASSGGTLETQYF. As DNA, the CDR3 is TGTGCCAGCAGCGGCGGGACACTAGAGACCCAGTACTTC.

The chain recombines TRBV29-1 with TRBJ1-1; D perhaps matches TRBD1 (5 bases). Germline V gives CDR1 SQVTM, CDR2 ANQGSEA. The V gene lost 7 bases and the J gene lost 1 base, with 13 bases spanning the gap. This CDR3 contains 13 residues. The CDR3 reads CSAERTRNTEAFF. DNA of the CDR3: TGCAGCGCCGAGAGGACAAGGAACACTGAAGCTTTCTTT. Full variable domain (missing parts from reference TRBV29-1 and TRBJ1-1): SAVISQKPSRDICQRGTSLTIQCQVDSQVTMMFWYRQQPGQSLTLIATANQGSEATYESGFVIDKFPISRPNLTFSTLTVSNMSPEDSSIYLCSAERTRNTEAFFGQGTRLTVV.

This clone has a single count. The gene calls are TRBV30 and TRBJ2-7, with a possible D match to TRBD1 (6 bases). Trimming removed 2 bases from V and 3 bases from J, with 11 bases in between. This CDR3 region has 13 residues. Germline-derived CDR1 and CDR2 are GTSNPN and SVGIG (reference sequence). The CDR3 DNA reads as TGTGCCTGGAGTCCCCAGGGGATCTACGAGCAGTACTTC. Translation gives CAWSPQGIYEQYF.

V is TRBV18 and J is TRBJ1-1, with D possibly being TRBD1 (5 bases). The CDR3 has 16 residues. The V end was cut by 2 bases, the J end by 1 base, with 14 bases between. Germline CDR1 reads KGHSH; CDR2 reads LQKENI. This CDR3 reads CASSPKRDGKNTEAFF. CDR3 bases: TGTGCCAGCTCACCAAAAAGGGACGGCAAGAACACTGAAGCTTTCTTT.

V and J are TRBV5-6 and TRBJ1-2, with no clear D. There are 15 residues in the CDR3. CDR1 SGHDT and CDR2 YYEEEE come from the germline V gene. Trimming shortened V by 5 bases and J by 2 bases, and 16 bases separated the two germline ends. The CDR3 sequence: CASSLPAGSNYGYTF. CDR3 bases: TGTGCCAGCAGTCTACCTGCCGGGTCAAACTATGGCTACACCTTC. Full variable domain (missing parts from reference TRBV5-6 and TRBJ1-2): DAGVTQSPTHLIKTRGQQVTLRCSPKSGHDTVSWYQQALGQGPQFIFQYYEEEERQRGNFPDRFSGHQFPNYSSELNVNALLLGDSALYLCASSLPAGSNYGYTFGSGTRLTVV.

This clone was seen only once. V gene TRBV4-3 combines with J gene TRBJ2-2, with D perhaps TRBD2 (5 bases). The CDR3 is made up of 15 amino acids. Trimming cost V 4 bases and J 4 bases, with 13 bases left between them. CDR1 LGHNA and CDR2 YSLEER come from the germline V gene. CDR3 in DNA: TGCGCCAGCAGCCCGACTAACCAGCGCACCGGGGAGCTGTTTTTT. As protein: CASSPTNQRTGELFF.

This rearrangement joins TRBV30 to TRBJ2-3, with D possibly matching TRBD2 (6 bases). Germline lookup yields CDR1 GTSNPN and CDR2 SVGIG (reference sequence). Trimming pared 0 bases from V and 4 bases from J, leaving 11 bases between. The CDR3 length is 14 residues. This chain's CDR3 is CAWSVDGRADTQYF. The CDR3 region has the DNA TGTGCCTGGAGTGTAGACGGGAGAGCAGATACGCAGTATTTT.

This chain connects TRBV25-1 to TRBJ1-2; maybe TRBD1 (6 bases). The CDR3 is 18 amino acids. Germline CDR1 is MGHDK and CDR2 is SYGVNS. V lost 4 bases, J lost 0 bases, and 21 bases lay in between. The CDR3 DNA reads as TGTGCCAGCAGTGCACCTTCCTCTTCCGGGACACCTAACTATGGCTACACCTTC. This encodes CASSAPSSSGTPNYGYTF.

CDR3 bases: TGTGCCAGCACCTCCGGCCCCACTAGCTCCTACGAGCAGTACTTC. Translating it yields CASTSGPTSSYEQYF. The J gene is TRBJ2-7, the V gene TRBV7-9; a possible D gene is TRBD2 (5 bases). The germline V gene has CDR1 SEHNR and CDR2 FQNEAQ (reference sequence). The CDR3 runs to 15 residues. V was clipped by 7 bases and J by 0 bases, with 16 bases between them. The full variable domain, in which reference TRBV7-9 and TRBJ2-7 provide the parts outside the CDR3, is DTGVSQNPRHKITKRGQNVTFRCDPISEHNRLYWYRQTLGQGPEFLTYFQNEAQLEKSRLLSDRFSAERPKGSFSTLEIQRTEQGDSAMYLCASTSGPTSSYEQYFGPGTRLTVT.

The CDR3 reads CSVEADREAEQYF. DNA of the CDR3: TGCAGCGTTGAAGCCGACAGGGAGGCCGAGCAGTACTTC. The J gene is TRBJ2-7, the V gene TRBV29-1, with D tentatively TRBD1 (7 bases). V lost 1 base to trimming and J lost 6 bases, with 13 bases between them. The germline V gene encodes CDR1 SQVTM and CDR2 ANQGSEA. CDR3 length equals 13 residues.

The rearrangement joins TRBV6-5 to TRBJ1-1; D is unclear. Trimming took off 4 bases at V and 2 bases at J, with 5 bases between the two ends. This CDR3 has 12 amino acids. Germline CDR1 is MNHEY and CDR2 is SVGAGI. The CDR3, as DNA: TGTGCCAGCAGTTCAGTTAACACTGAAGCTTTCTTT. Translating gives CASSSVNTEAFF.

The chain uses TRBV29-1 and TRBJ1-2; 8 positions agree with TRBD1. The trim removed 7 bases at V and 6 bases at J, leaving 13 bases unmatched. This CDR3 region has 14 residues. In germline, CDR1 is SQVTM, CDR2 ANQGSEA. Written as DNA, the CDR3 is TGCAGCGGTCTAACAGGGGGGTTAGGGCATGGCTACACCTTC. This codes for CSGLTGGLGHGYTF.

This clone was picked up one time. The V and J genes are TRBV29-1 and TRBJ1-4; D is unresolved. CDR3 length: 13 amino acids. Germline CDR1 reads SQVTM; CDR2 reads ANQGSEA. V was trimmed by 2 bases and J by 7 bases, leaving 11 bases between them. This CDR3 is CSVERQVGEKLFF. The DNA for the CDR3 is TGCAGCGTTGAAAGGCAGGTTGGTGAAAAACTGTTTTTT.